One sample yielded the 6 T cell receptor beta chains listed below, sequenced in a study of Graves' ophthalmopathy and Graves' hyperthyroidism. The authors amplified TCR beta CDR3 regions from RNA transcripts. First-round RT-PCR employed HTBI primers, with a second-round multiplex PCR after it. MiXCR was run by TCRdb on the multiplex PCR reads, yielding one entry per CDR3 protein. The table has over a million distinct CDR3 sequences, 36% seen once. Sequenced input: peripheral blood or thyroid tissue (not recorded which). Receptor source: an adult man with Graves' hyperthyroidism.

This clonotype was recorded at least ten times. This chain connects TRBV7-9 to TRBJ2-7; possibly TRBD1 for D (5 bases). This CDR3 contains 16 residues. V dropped 5 bases and J dropped 4 bases, with 21 bases sitting between them. Germline V gene data show CDR1 as SEHNR and CDR2 as FQNEAQ (reference sequence). CDR3 in DNA: TGTGCCAGCAGCCCAGGATCAGGGCTCCTGAAATACGAGCAGTACTTC. Translating gives CASSPGSGLLKYEQYF.

This clonotype was seen repeatedly, ten times or more. The chain employs TRBV5-1 and TRBJ1-2; no definite D call. The V and J ends lost 0 bases and 4 bases respectively, with 13 bases between them. Germline V gives CDR1 SGHRS, CDR2 YFSETQ. CDR3 size: 15 residues. CDR3 nucleotides: TGCGCCAGCAGCTTGGTGGCGGGTACCGGCTATGGCTACACCTTC. Translation: CASSLVAGTGYGYTF.

The chain recombines TRBV7-2 with TRBJ2-7; D is unclear. CDR1 is SGHTA, CDR2 FQGNSA, per germline. V was cut by 5 bases and J by 6 bases, with 20 bases left in between. The CDR3 has 15 amino acids. The CDR3 spells CASSQARKGRSEQYF. The CDR3 DNA reads as TGTGCCAGCAGCCAAGCACGAAAGGGAAGAAGCGAGCAGTACTTC.

The chain carries TRBV19 and TRBJ2-7, with TRBD1 identical over 10 bases. V lost 7 bases and J lost 2; bases outside the gene matches: 5. Per germline, CDR1 LNHDA and CDR2 SQIVND (reference sequence). The CDR3 is 14 residues long. Written as DNA, the CDR3 is TGTGCCAGTACCTCCGGGACAGGGGCCTACGAGCAGTACTTC. It codes for CASTSGTGAYEQYF.

Many counts were recorded for this clonotype. The chain uses TRBV5-1 and TRBJ1-2; 8 bases fit TRBD1. The CDR3 is made up of 18 amino acids. The germline CDR1 and CDR2 sequences are SGHRS and YFSETQ. V lost 3 bases to trimming and J lost 5 bases; unmatched junction nucleotides: 18. The DNA for the CDR3 is TGCGCCAGCAGCTCCGACAGGGGCTCCGTACCCCGTGGGTATGGCTACACCTTC. Protein: CASSSDRGSVPRGYGYTF.

Regarding this clonotype: At one end the junction does not follow the germline gene, possibly because of a read error. Here the CDR3 reads CASSVNSGTITGELVF. CDR3 bases: TGTGCCAGCAGCGTGAATAGCGGAACCATAACCGGGGAGCTGGTTTTT. This chain joins TRBV9 and TRBJ2-2; perhaps TRBD2 as D (6 bases). The germline V gene encodes CDR1 SGDLS and CDR2 YYNGEE. The CDR3 has 16 amino acids.